Following are 31 T cell receptor beta chains from one sample sequenced in a study of T cell responses to AZD1222 COVID-19 vaccine. The repertoire was sequenced with immunoSEQ multiplex PCR; TCRdb's copy has only in-frame clones and lacks some. The sample carries about 110,000 clones, 81% recorded once. The material sequenced was peripheral blood, taken on day 0 of AZD1222 vaccination. These receptors originate from an adult in good health.

The CDR3 nucleotides are TGTGCCAGCAGCTTAACCCAGGTCTCTGGAAACACCATATATTTT. Translation: CASSLTQVSGNTIYF. The chain carries TRBV7-2 and TRBJ1-3; D not resolved. V was trimmed by 2 bases and J by 0 bases, leaving 8 bases between them. This CDR3 has 15 residues. The germline V gene encodes CDR1 SGHTA and CDR2 FQGNSA.

V and J are TRBV6-6 and TRBJ1-5; D possibly corresponds to TRBD1 (6 bases). Germline CDR1 is MNHNY and CDR2 is SVGAGI (reference sequence). The CDR3 loop spans 17 amino acids. Trimming removed 5 bases at V and 2 bases at J, with 19 bases between. CDR3 sequence (DNA): TGTGCCAGCAGTCCGACCGGGACACCGCGGCGCAATCAGCCCCAGCATTTT. Protein product: CASSPTGTPRRNQPQHF.

The chain recombines TRBV7-9 with TRBJ1-1, with D tentatively TRBD1 (5 bases). V was shortened by 7 bases and J by 0 bases, with 18 bases between the two germline ends. The CDR3 is 16 residues long. Per germline, CDR1 SEHNR and CDR2 FQNEAQ (reference sequence). DNA of the CDR3: TGTGCCAGCACCGGGAAGGGGAAAGCCTTGAACACTGAAGCTTTCTTT. Protein: CASTGKGKALNTEAFF. Together with reference TRBV7-9 and TRBJ1-1, the CDR3 gives the full variable domain: DTGVSQNPRHKITKRGQNVTFRCDPISEHNRLYWYRQTLGQGPEFLTYFQNEAQLEKSRLLSDRFSAERPKGSFSTLEIQRTEQGDSAMYLCASTGKGKALNTEAFFGQGTRLTVV.

The rearrangement links TRBV19 to TRBJ2-7; TRBD1 agrees at 10 bases. Germline V gene data show CDR1 as LNHDA and CDR2 as SQIVND (reference sequence). V lost 6 bases to trimming and J lost 2 bases; unmatched junction nucleotides: 7. The CDR3 runs to 15 residues. CDR3 bases: TGTGCCAGTAGCTCCGTTGGGACAGGGGCCTACGAGCAGTACTTC. Translated: CASSSVGTGAYEQYF.

This rearrangement joins TRBV2 to TRBJ2-7; 7 nucleotides line up with TRBD2. In germline, CDR1 is SNHLY, CDR2 FYNNEI. Losses at the gene ends were 6 bases for V and 3 bases for J; bases not matched to a gene: 5. The CDR3 totals 13 residues. In nucleotides, the CDR3 is TGTGCCAGCAGAAGCGGGGCCATCTACGAGCAGTACTTC. This codes for CASRSGAIYEQYF.

V gene TRBV4-3 combines with J gene TRBJ2-5, with D perhaps TRBD2 (5 bases). The V gene lost 0 bases and the J gene lost 0 bases, with 14 bases spanning the gap. Germline CDR1 and CDR2: LGHNA and YSLEER. This CDR3 is built from 17 residues. CDR3 coding DNA: TGCGCCAGCAGCCAAGAAATGACGGGGATGTACCAAGAGACCCAGTACTTC. Amino acids: CASSQEMTGMYQETQYF.

The chain employs TRBV11-2 and TRBJ1-3; 8 bases line up with TRBD1. This CDR3 comprises 17 residues. Trimming removed 5 bases from V and 5 bases from J; junction bases left unmatched: 14. The V gene's germline CDR1 is SGHAT and CDR2 FQNNGV. CDR3 residues: CASSRPTGGRFRNTIYF. As DNA, the CDR3 is TGTGCCAGCAGCAGACCAACAGGGGGAAGGTTTAGAAACACCATATATTTT.

The chain links TRBV27 to TRBJ2-7; 7 bases are shared with TRBD1. J was trimmed by 5 bases and V by 2 bases; bases with no gene match: 6. CDR1 and CDR2 (germline): MNHEY, SMNVEV (reference sequence). This CDR3 region has 14 residues. The CDR3: CASSLRDSSNEQYF. DNA of the CDR3: TGTGCCAGCAGTTTAAGGGACAGCTCTAACGAGCAGTACTTC.

The chain links TRBV19 to TRBJ1-1; D unclear. Germline CDR1 is LNHDA and CDR2 is SQIVND (reference sequence). V was pared by 5 bases and J by 0 bases, with 7 bases between. The length of the CDR3 is 13 residues. The CDR3 DNA reads TGTGCCAGTAGTGTTACAGTGAACACTGAAGCTTTCTTT. As protein: CASSVTVNTEAFF.

Here the CDR3 DNA reads TGCGCCAGCAGCCCACAGGGAGGTAACAATTCACCCCTCCACTTT. This encodes CASSPQGGNNSPLHF. The rearrangement uses TRBV4-3 and TRBJ1-6, with D possibly TRBD1 on 6 matching bases. CDR1 and CDR2 from the germline V gene are LGHNA and YSLEER. The germline V and J ends were trimmed by 4 bases and 7 bases, with 14 bases remaining between them. The CDR3 sequence is 15 residues long.

The rearrangement uses TRBV18 and TRBJ2-7; tentatively, D is TRBD1 (6 bases). CDR3 length: 15 residues. Germline CDR1 reads KGHSH; CDR2 reads LQKENI. V lost 3 bases to trimming and J lost 0 bases, with 12 bases between them. The DNA for the CDR3 is TGTGCCAGCTCACCGCGGACAGACACCTCCTACGAGCAGTACTTC. This encodes CASSPRTDTSYEQYF.

The chain couples TRBV11-3 to TRBJ2-1, with a weak D call TRBD2 (5 bases). Germline CDR1 reads SGHNT; CDR2 reads YENEEA. This CDR3 has 16 amino acids. Trimming removed 0 bases at V and 2 bases at J, with 11 bases between. The CDR3 nucleotides are TGTGCCAGCAGCTTAGATGGGAGCGGTACCTACAATGAGCAGTTCTTC. It specifies CASSLDGSGTYNEQFF. The full variable domain, completed using reference TRBV11-3 and TRBJ2-1, is EAGVVQSPRYKIIEKKQPVAFWCNPISGHNTLYWYLQNLGQGPELLIRYENEEAVDDSQLPKDRFSAERLKGVDSTLKIQPAELGDSAVYLCASSLDGSGTYNEQFFGPGTRLTVL.

The J gene is TRBJ2-5, the V gene TRBV19; 13 nucleotides agree with TRBD2. The germline V gene has CDR1 LNHDA and CDR2 SQIVND (reference sequence). This CDR3 spans 17 amino acids. After removal of 7 bases from V and 0 bases from J, the junction contained 8 bases not matched to a gene. CDR3 sequence reads: CASNLTSGRAYQETQYF. Here the CDR3 DNA reads TGTGCCAGTAATCTTACTAGCGGGAGGGCGTACCAAGAGACCCAGTACTTC. Variable domain in full (rest from reference TRBV19 and TRBJ2-5): DGGITQSPKYLFRKEGQNVTLSCEQNLNHDAMYWYRQDPGQGLRLIYYSQIVNDFQKGDIAEGYSVSREKKESFPLTVTSAQKNPTAFYLCASNLTSGRAYQETQYFGPGTRLLVL.

This clone has only one observation. The rearrangement links TRBV7-9 to TRBJ2-5; D gene ambiguous. This CDR3 is built from 15 residues. Germline lookup yields CDR1 SEHNR and CDR2 FQNEAQ (reference sequence). V was cut by 1 base and J by 1 base, with 10 bases left in between. The CDR3 sequence is CASSLEGWVQETQYF. CDR3 coding DNA: TGTGCCAGCAGCTTAGAGGGCTGGGTCCAAGAGACCCAGTACTTC.

The chain has TRBV19 and TRBJ1-2; 7 bases map to TRBD1. The junction had 4 bases not matched to a gene; V was cut back by 7 bases and J by 5 bases. Germline V CDR1 and CDR2: LNHDA, SQIVND (reference sequence). This CDR3 has 12 amino acids. The CDR3 is CASTATGYGYTF. The DNA of the CDR3 is TGTGCCAGTACCGCGACAGGGTATGGCTACACCTTC.

The chain combines TRBV21-1 with TRBJ2-3; the table calls TRBD1, which could not be checked here. TRBV21-1 is a listed pseudogene. The CDR3 runs to 18 residues. The DNA of the CDR3 is TGTGCCAGCAGCAAAGAGGGGTTGAATTCTAGGGGGTCAGATACGCAGTATTTT. Protein: CASSKEGLNSRGSDTQYF.

Comments on this clone: The same CDR3 is also encoded by other DNA sequences in this sample. J is TRBJ1-4 and V is TRBV18; no reliable D call. This CDR3 has 12 amino acids. Germline V gene data show CDR1 as KGHSH and CDR2 as LQKENI. The V gene lost 5 bases and the J gene lost 1 base, with 2 bases spanning the gap. CDR3 coding DNA: TGTGCCAGCTCATTAACTAATGAAAAACTGTTTTTT. It is translated as CASSLTNEKLFF. Complete variable domain (other parts from reference TRBV18 and TRBJ1-4): NAGVMQNPRHLVRRRGQEARLRCSPMKGHSHVYWYRQLPEEGLKFMVYLQKENIIDESGMPKERFSAEFPKEGPSILRIQQVVRGDSAAYFCASSLTNEKLFFGSGTQLSVL.

In DNA form, the CDR3 reads TGTGCCAGCAGTTTCGCCCGTGAGAGGGTCTCCTACGAGCAGTACTTC. Residues: CASSFARERVSYEQYF. This chain links TRBV28 with TRBJ2-7; D possibly corresponds to TRBD2 (5 bases). The CDR3 length is 16 residues. CDR1 and CDR2 from the germline V gene are MDHEN and SYDVKM. The ends were cut back, 3 bases at V and 0 bases at J, with 15 bases in the middle. The complete variable domain, with remaining parts taken from reference TRBV28 and TRBJ2-7, reads DVKVTQSSRYLVKRTGEKVFLECVQDMDHENMFWYRQDPGLGLRLIYFSYDVKMKEKGDIPEGYSVSREKKERFSLILESASTNQTSMYLCASSFARERVSYEQYFGPGTRLTVT.

The rearrangement joins TRBV6-6 to TRBJ2-7; perhaps D is TRBD1 or TRBD2 (6 bases each). Germline lookup yields CDR1 MNHNY and CDR2 SVGAGI (reference sequence). The CDR3 totals 15 residues. V was trimmed by 7 bases and J by 0 bases, leaving 16 bases between them. The CDR3 region is CASTKGGYSSYEQYF. The CDR3 DNA follows: TGTGCCAGCACCAAGGGGGGCTACAGCTCCTACGAGCAGTACTTC.

This clone was recorded only once. V usage is TRBV23-1 and J usage is TRBJ1-1; D unresolved. TRBV23-1 is an ORF for which the function is uncertain. The CDR3 contains 15 residues. Trimming pared 3 bases from V and 3 bases from J, leaving 14 bases between. CDR3 loop: CASSQWRKFDTEAFF. The CDR3 DNA is TGCGCCAGCAGTCAGTGGCGAAAGTTTGACACTGAAGCTTTCTTT.

The table lists this clone with a few counts. The chain is built from TRBV7-9 and TRBJ1-1; 12 nucleotides align to TRBD1. Per the germline V gene, CDR1 is SEHNR and CDR2 is FQNEAQ (reference sequence). CDR3 length equals 18 residues. V shed 1 base and J 2 bases; nucleotides not matched to a gene: 8. The CDR3 DNA reads TGTGCCAGCAGCTTAGGGGCGGGACAGGGGGCCATAAACACTGAAGCTTTCTTT. It specifies CASSLGAGQGAINTEAFF.

The gene calls are TRBV18 and TRBJ1-5, with D possibly TRBD1 on 5 matching bases. V gave up 5 bases and J gave up 5 bases, with 10 bases separating them. From germline, CDR1 is KGHSH and CDR2 LQKENI. The CDR3 length is 13 residues. CDR3 nucleotides: TGTGCCAGCTCAGGGGACGGGGATCAGCCCCAGCATTTT. Protein product: CASSGDGDQPQHF.

This clone was recorded a few times. V gene TRBV7-6 combines with J gene TRBJ1-3; unclear D gene. The CDR3 totals 15 residues. Trimming left V 4 bases short and J 2 bases short, with 12 bases between. Per the germline V gene, CDR1 is SGHVS and CDR2 is FNYEAQ. Here the CDR3 DNA reads TGTGCCAGCAGCTCCGTAGATCGGACTGGAAACACCATATATTTT. Encoded protein: CASSSVDRTGNTIYF. Based on the CDR3 plus reference TRBV7-6 and TRBJ1-3, the full variable domain is GAGVSQSPRYKVTKRGQDVALRCDPISGHVSLYWYRQALGQGPEFLTYFNYEAQQDKSGLPNDRFSAERPEGSISTLTIQRTEQRDSAMYRCASSSVDRTGNTIYFGEGSWLTVV.

The chain links TRBV25-1 to TRBJ1-6; D perhaps matches TRBD1 (5 bases). Germline CDR1 MGHDK, CDR2 SYGVNS. The CDR3 loop spans 15 amino acids. Trimming removed 9 bases at V and 10 bases at J, with 22 bases between. For the CDR3, the DNA is TGTGCCAGTAGAGAACCGGGACTAAGTCTCTCACCCCTCCACTTT. Protein product: CASREPGLSLSPLHF.

This chain uses TRBV18 with TRBJ2-2, with 8 bases identical to TRBD2. Germline CDR1 KGHSH, CDR2 LQKENI. This CDR3 spans 15 amino acids. V lost 3 bases, J lost 0 bases, and 0 bases stayed unmatched. The CDR3 bases are TGTGCCAGCTCACCTAGCGGGACGAACACCGGGGAGCTGTTTTTT. This translates into CASSPSGTNTGELFF.

The chain uses TRBV6-5 and TRBJ1-4; TRBD1 agrees at 8 bases. The trim removed 0 bases at V and 4 bases at J, leaving 4 bases unmatched. Germline assignment: CDR1 MNHEY and CDR2 SVGAGI. The CDR3 is 16 amino acids. CDR3 nucleotide sequence: TGTGCCAGCAGTTACTCTGGCAGGGGGCGTAATGAAAAACTGTTTTTT. Protein: CASSYSGRGRNEKLFF.

The chain uses TRBV28 and TRBJ2-1, with TRBD1 as a possible D gene (6 bases). V was trimmed by 5 bases and J by 4 bases, leaving 15 bases between them. This CDR3 has 15 residues. Germline V gene lookup returns CDR1 MDHEN and CDR2 SYDVKM. The CDR3 DNA reads as TGTGCCAGCAGTGGCCCGGGGACAACGTACAATGAGCAGTTCTTC. It codes for CASSGPGTTYNEQFF.

This clone occurred once. This chain uses TRBV24-1 with TRBJ2-1, with a possible D match to TRBD2 (6 bases). Per the germline V gene, CDR1 is KGHDR and CDR2 is SFDVKD. Trimming pared 3 bases from V and 6 bases from J, leaving 20 bases between. This CDR3 has 17 residues. The CDR3 nucleotides are TGTGCCACCAGTGATCCTCGGGGCGGAGGGTGGGGCAATGAGCAGTTCTTC. Translated, it gives CATSDPRGGGWGNEQFF.

This clone was observed once. This rearrangement joins TRBV9 to TRBJ2-5, with D maybe TRBD1 (6 bases). CDR3 length equals 13 residues. V lost 3 bases and J lost 2, with 8 bases in between. Per the germline V gene, CDR1 is SGDLS and CDR2 is YYNGEE. The CDR3 nucleotides are TGTGCCAGCAGCGCGGACAGTCAAGAGACCCAGTACTTC. As protein: CASSADSQETQYF.

The chain employs TRBV10-2 and TRBJ2-2; 9 bases match TRBD2. V shed 2 bases, J shed 5 bases, and the junction held 3 bases outside the gene matches. CDR3 length: 15 residues. Germline-derived CDR1 and CDR2 are WSHSY and SAAADI. As DNA, the CDR3 is TGCGCCAGCAGTGAGCAACTAGCGGGTACCGGGGAGCTGTTTTTT. Protein sequence: CASSEQLAGTGELFF.

The chain couples TRBV19 to TRBJ1-5, with 8 bases fitting TRBD1. The CDR3 sequence is 14 residues long. Looked up from germline, CDR1 is LNHDA and CDR2 is SQIVND (reference sequence). After removal of 7 bases from V and 3 bases from J, the junction contained 5 bases not matched to a gene. The CDR3 sequence is CASTAGGYNQPQHF. CDR3 nucleotides: TGTGCCAGTACCGCAGGGGGCTACAATCAGCCCCAGCATTTT.